What follows are 30 T cell receptor beta chains derived from one specimen sequenced in a study of Ad26.COV2.S vaccination and SARS-CoV-2 variants. Clones were sequenced by immunoSEQ multiplex PCR, and TCRdb holds only the in-frame ones, with some missing. The table lists 200,000 to 300,000 clones, approximately 87% of them singletons. Documented treatment: some 20 received Ad26.COV2.S at low or high dose, single or two shots; 5 received placebo; per-sample allocation not given. Sampling occurred on day 63 after the first vaccine or placebo injection. This sample comprised peripheral blood, obtained in a trial of Ad26.COV2.S vaccine versus placebo. The receptors here all came from a person between 18 and 60 years old who received the Ad26.COV2.S COVID-19 vaccine or a placebo.

This clone has just one count. V gene TRBV29-1 combines with J gene TRBJ2-7; the match to TRBD1 covers 8 bases. Germline trimming cut 4 bases from V and 3 bases from J; bases unmatched to any gene: 5. Germline V gene lookup returns CDR1 SQVTM and CDR2 ANQGSEA. The CDR3 sequence is 13 residues long. This chain's CDR3 is CSVAGGVDYEQYF. The CDR3 nucleotides are TGCAGCGTTGCAGGGGGCGTAGACTACGAGCAGTACTTC.

This clone was seen a single time. The chain recombines TRBV2 with TRBJ2-7, with 8 nucleotides matching TRBD1. Losses at the gene ends were 6 bases for V and 5 bases for J; bases not matched to a gene: 6. Germline CDR1 is SNHLY and CDR2 is FYNNEI. The CDR3 is 13 amino acids. CDR3 sequence: CASSGQGWDEQYF. The CDR3 DNA follows: TGTGCCAGCAGCGGACAGGGTTGGGACGAGCAGTACTTC.

This clone was seen just once. The chain is built from TRBV4-2 and TRBJ2-7, with 9 bases fitting TRBD1. The CDR3 extends over 15 amino acids. Looked up from germline, CDR1 is LGHNA and CDR2 is YNFKEQ. J was trimmed by 1 base and V by 1 base; bases with no gene match: 2. CDR3 nucleotides: TGTGCCAGCAGCCAAGCCGGGACAGGGTCCTACGAGCAGTACTTC. It yields the protein CASSQAGTGSYEQYF.

The genes are TRBV10-3 and TRBJ1-2; D remains unclear. V lost 9 bases and J lost 4, with 18 bases in between. CDR1 and CDR2 from the germline V gene are ENHRY and SYGVKD. This CDR3 is 14 amino acids long. The CDR3 DNA follows: TGTGCCATGCGTCCATCGGCGGCTAGCTATGGCTACACCTTC. Residues: CAMRPSAASYGYTF.

The chain recombines TRBV5-5 with TRBJ2-5; a possible D gene is TRBD2 (6 bases). V was shortened by 6 bases and J by 5 bases, with 23 bases between the two germline ends. This CDR3 region has 16 residues. Germline CDR1 reads SGHKS; CDR2 reads YYEKEE (reference sequence). The CDR3 reads CASNPEQSGLGETQYF. The CDR3 DNA reads as TGTGCCAGCAACCCTGAACAGTCGGGACTCGGGGAGACCCAGTACTTC.

J is TRBJ1-1 and V is TRBV10-3, with 8 positions matching TRBD1. V shed 2 bases, J shed 7 bases, and the junction held 6 bases outside the gene matches. The CDR3 extends over 14 amino acids. Germline V gene sequence: CDR1 ENHRY, CDR2 SYGVKD. CDR3 sequence reads: CAISEAGQGGEAFF. As DNA, the CDR3 is TGTGCCATCAGTGAGGCCGGACAGGGCGGTGAAGCTTTCTTT.

The gene calls are TRBV9 and TRBJ2-1; 9 nucleotides agree with TRBD2. Losses at the gene ends were 7 bases for V and 0 bases for J; bases not matched to a gene: 2. The CDR3 consists of 14 residues. Germline CDR1 is SGDLS and CDR2 is YYNGEE. The CDR3 region is CASGSGSSYNEQFF. The CDR3, as DNA: TGTGCCAGCGGTAGCGGGAGCTCCTACAATGAGCAGTTCTTC.

V gene TRBV30 combines with J gene TRBJ1-2; possibly TRBD1 for D (5 bases). The CDR3 runs to 14 residues. Germline V gene lookup returns CDR1 GTSNPN and CDR2 SVGIG (reference sequence). V dropped 4 bases and J dropped 0 bases, with 12 bases sitting between them. The CDR3 region is CAWKSRGTNYGYTF. The CDR3 nucleotides read TGTGCCTGGAAAAGCCGGGGCACTAACTATGGCTACACCTTC.

The V and J genes are TRBV1 and TRBJ2-7; the tabulated D call, TRBD2, remains unverified against the DNA. TRBV1 is a pseudogene. The CDR3 is 17 amino acids. The CDR3 DNA sequence: TGCACCAGCAGCCAAGATCGGAAGATTGCGGTCTCCTACGAGCAGTACTTC. Its translation is CTSSQDRKIAVSYEQYF.

The chain combines TRBV11-2 with TRBJ2-2; D tentatively fits TRBD1 or TRBD2 (5 bases each). The CDR3 covers 14 residues. Trimming shortened V by 5 bases and J by 4 bases, and 11 bases separated the two germline ends. Germline V gene lookup returns CDR1 SGHAT and CDR2 FQNNGV. The CDR3 nucleotides read TGTGCCAGCAGCCCCGGTGGGGGCACCGGGGAGCTGTTTTTT. The encoded protein is CASSPGGGTGELFF. Filled out from reference TRBV11-2 and TRBJ2-2, the complete variable domain reads EAGVAQSPRYKIIEKRQSVAFWCNPISGHATLYWYQQILGQGPKLLIQFQNNGVVDDSQLPKDRFSAERLKGVDSTLKIQPAKLEDSAVYLCASSPGGGTGELFFGEGSRLTVL.

The chain employs TRBV19 and TRBJ1-5; 10 bases agree with TRBD1. The CDR3 is made up of 17 amino acids. Losses at the gene ends were 3 bases for V and 1 base for J; bases not matched to a gene: 6. Per germline, CDR1 LNHDA and CDR2 SQIVND (reference sequence). CDR3 sequence: CASSMGQGRLSNQPQHF. The CDR3 coding sequence is TGTGCCAGTAGTATGGGACAGGGGAGGTTAAGCAATCAGCCCCAGCATTTT.

The genes are TRBV4-1 and TRBJ1-2, with TRBD1 identical over 9 bases. The V segment lost 4 bases and the J segment 5 bases; nucleotides outside the gene matches: 5. There are 14 residues in the CDR3. Germline V gene sequence: CDR1 MGHRA, CDR2 YSYEKL. CDR3 in DNA: TGCGCCAGCAGCCGGGACAGGGTGGGTTATGGCTACACCTTC. This codes for CASSRDRVGYGYTF.

V usage is TRBV7-3 and J usage is TRBJ2-2, with 7 bases matching TRBD2. CDR1 and CDR2 (germline): SGHTA, FQGTGA. V was clipped by 2 bases and J by 7 bases; unmatched bases: 7. This CDR3 contains 15 residues. As DNA, the CDR3 is TGTGCCAGCAGCTTAGGAGCGGGGAGTGTCGGGGAGCTGTTTTTT. It codes for CASSLGAGSVGELFF.

V usage is TRBV7-3 and J usage is TRBJ2-1, with 15 bases lining up with TRBD2. The CDR3 length is 17 residues. Looked up from germline, CDR1 is SGHTA and CDR2 is FQGTGA. V gave up 5 bases and J gave up 8 bases; unmatched junction bases: 10. CDR3: CASSPGLAGGLGDEQFF. The DNA for the CDR3 is TGTGCCAGCAGCCCCGGACTAGCGGGAGGGCTCGGGGATGAGCAGTTCTTC.

This chain uses TRBV24-1 with TRBJ2-2, with TRBD2 as a possible D gene (5 bases). Germline CDR1 is KGHDR and CDR2 is SFDVKD. This CDR3 has 15 amino acids. V was pared by 4 bases and J by 1 base, with 9 bases between. The CDR3: CATSDPSGNTGELFF. In nucleotides, the CDR3 is TGTGCCACCAGTGACCCCAGCGGGAACACCGGGGAGCTGTTTTTT.

J is TRBJ1-6 and V is TRBV11-2; D remains ambiguous. The CDR3 is 15 residues long. Trimming cost V 5 bases and J 4 bases, with 12 bases left between them. Germline CDR1 SGHAT, CDR2 FQNNGV. CDR3: CASSPSGIYNSPLHF. CDR3 bases: TGTGCCAGCAGCCCCTCGGGGATATATAATTCACCCCTCCACTTT.

The chain recombines TRBV28 with TRBJ2-7, with D possibly matching TRBD2 (7 bases). CDR3 length: 15 amino acids. V was shortened by 2 bases and J by 2 bases, with 13 bases between the two germline ends. Germline V gives CDR1 MDHEN, CDR2 SYDVKM. This CDR3 is CASSLQWEGAYEQYF. The CDR3 DNA sequence: TGTGCCAGCAGTTTACAGTGGGAGGGGGCCTACGAGCAGTACTTC.

V and J are TRBV27 and TRBJ2-1; maybe TRBD2 (6 bases). There are 13 residues in the CDR3. CDR1 is MNHEY, CDR2 SMNVEV, per germline (reference sequence). Trimming left V 5 bases short and J 8 bases short, with 13 bases between. CDR3 residues: CASSQQGRHEQFF. The DNA for the CDR3 is TGTGCCAGCAGTCAACAAGGGAGGCATGAGCAGTTCTTC.

This chain connects TRBV28 to TRBJ2-5; 9 nucleotides line up with TRBD2. Germline V CDR1 and CDR2: MDHEN, SYDVKM. V lost 6 bases and J lost 5; bases outside the gene matches: 16. This CDR3 spans 17 amino acids. The DNA for the CDR3 is TGTGCCAGCAGAAGAGGCAACGCGGGAGGGAGAGGGGAGACCCAGTACTTC. Protein: CASRRGNAGGRGETQYF. Based on the CDR3 plus reference TRBV28 and TRBJ2-5, the full variable domain is DVKVTQSSRYLVKRTGEKVFLECVQDMDHENMFWYRQDPGLGLRLIYFSYDVKMKEKGDIPEGYSVSREKKERFSLILESASTNQTSMYLCASRRGNAGGRGETQYFGPGTRLLVL.

The CDR3 DNA follows: TGTGCCAGCACTCGAAGGAACCCTTTGTCTGGGAGCTCCTATAATTCACCCCTCCACTTT. It is translated as CASTRRNPLSGSSYNSPLHF. The V gene is TRBV28, the J gene TRBJ1-6; D remains unclear. The germline CDR1 and CDR2 sequences are MDHEN and SYDVKM. V was pared by 7 bases and J by 0 bases, with 25 bases between. CDR3 length: 20 residues.

The chain recombines TRBV21-1 with TRBJ1-4. TRBV21-1 represents a pseudogene. The CDR3 runs 15 residues. The CDR3 reads CASSSKTGRGEKLFF. The DNA of the CDR3 is TGTGCCAGCAGCTCGAAGACAGGGAGGGGTGAAAAACTGTTTTTT.

This chain joins TRBV27 and TRBJ2-7; 10 positions match TRBD2. The CDR3 totals 15 residues. The V gene end was trimmed by 3 bases and the J gene end by 4 bases; junction bases not matched to a gene: 6. Germline loops: CDR1 MNHEY, CDR2 SMNVEV (reference sequence). The DNA for the CDR3 is TGTGCCAGCAGTTTGGTAGCGGGGGGCGGTTACGAGCAGTACTTC. Amino acid sequence: CASSLVAGGGYEQYF.

V gene TRBV11-2 combines with J gene TRBJ2-1; 7 bases are shared with TRBD2. CDR3 length: 15 residues. The germline V gene has CDR1 SGHAT and CDR2 FQNNGV. V was clipped by 4 bases and J by 12 bases; unmatched bases: 15. The CDR3 reads CASSSETAGRGGQFF. The CDR3 coding sequence is TGTGCCAGCAGCTCGGAGACAGCGGGAAGGGGTGGGCAGTTCTTC.

V gene TRBV5-5 combines with J gene TRBJ1-3; D uncertain. The CDR3 sequence is 17 residues long. The V gene lost 4 bases and the J gene lost 0 bases, with 17 bases spanning the gap. Germline V gene lookup returns CDR1 SGHKS and CDR2 YYEKEE (reference sequence). The CDR3 loop reads CASSPERTASSGNTIYF. DNA for the CDR3: TGTGCCAGCAGCCCAGAACGGACCGCGAGCTCTGGAAACACCATATATTTT.

The V gene is TRBV2, the J gene TRBJ1-3, with D uncertain. V lost 1 base and J 0 bases, leaving 16 bases between the germline ends. This CDR3 region has 18 residues. From germline, CDR1 is SNHLY and CDR2 FYNNEI. The CDR3 sequence is CASSEVGLHLSSGNTIYF. The CDR3 nucleotides read TGTGCCAGCAGTGAAGTTGGACTGCATCTGAGCTCTGGAAACACCATATATTTT.

The chain has TRBV6-5 and TRBJ1-1; the D is unclear. Deletions cut 8 bases from V and 0 bases from J, with 10 bases between. The CDR3 is made up of 13 amino acids. CDR1 is MNHEY, CDR2 SVGAGI, per germline. CDR3 DNA sequence: TGTGCCAGCCGGTATGGATTGAACACTGAAGCTTTCTTT. Encoded protein: CASRYGLNTEAFF.

The J gene is TRBJ1-1, the V gene TRBV18; 7 bases agree with TRBD1. Trimming at V came to 2 bases and at J to 4 bases, leaving 4 bases not matched to a gene. The CDR3 has 14 residues. The germline gives CDR1 KGHSH, CDR2 LQKENI. CDR3 in DNA: TGTGCCAGCTCACCAAAGGGGGCGCTCACTGAAGCTTTCTTT. It specifies CASSPKGALTEAFF.

The chain joins TRBV29-1 to TRBJ2-5; TRBD2 aligns across 9 bases. Germline loops: CDR1 SQVTM, CDR2 ANQGSEA. J was trimmed by 4 bases and V by 3 bases; bases with no gene match: 15. This CDR3 has 17 amino acids. The CDR3, as DNA: TGCAGCGTTGACGCTCCAAGTCTAGCGGGGAAAGGAGAGACCCAGTACTTC. Residues: CSVDAPSLAGKGETQYF.

The chain is built from TRBV6-5 and TRBJ2-7; 7 nucleotides match TRBD2. This CDR3 region has 13 residues. Germline values: CDR1 MNHEY, CDR2 SVGAGI. V shed 6 bases and J 4 bases; nucleotides not matched to a gene: 6. The CDR3 is CASSPGTTYEQYF. DNA for the CDR3: TGTGCCAGCAGCCCCGGGACTACGTACGAGCAGTACTTC.

The chain carries TRBV7-8 and TRBJ1-6; D is possibly TRBD1 (6 bases). Trimming stripped 6 bases from V and 6 bases from J, with 15 bases between. This CDR3 is 15 amino acids long. Germline CDR1 reads SGHVS; CDR2 reads FQNEAQ. CDR3 sequence: CASRWGGAINSPLHF. The CDR3 DNA follows: TGTGCCAGCAGATGGGGGGGCGCGATTAATTCACCCCTCCACTTT.